This section outlines one TCR beta chain sequence together with its context. As yet, its antigen is unknown. This sample stems from a study of CD8 T cells in Susac syndrome. Trimming left V 1 base short and J 0 bases short, with 4 bases between. The CDR3 loop spans 13 amino acids. CDR1 is LGHNT, CDR2 FRNRAP, per germline. RNA in amounts of roughly 0.5 to 1 ug was reverse transcribed with random hexamers. TCRdb called the immunoSEQ multiplex PCR reads again in MiXCR, with one record for every CDR3 protein. The profile shows some 200,000 distinct CDR3 sequences, almost 96% of them singletons. Study findings and constraints: Clonal expansion was not seen in any Susac syndrome CD4+ T cell repertoire.

From blood CD8+ and CD4+ T cells, TCR beta sequences were generated. The CD8+ and CD4+ T cells were isolated magnetically using a negative isolation approach, whereas the TEMRA cells were enriched by FACS. This chain connects TRBV12-5 to TRBJ2-7; no definite D call. Material: CD4+ T cells from PBMCs. This clonotype was obtained from a human donor with Susac syndrome. CDR3 residues: CASGLDSSYEQYF. In nucleotides, the CDR3 is TGTGCTAGTGGTTTGGACAGCTCCTACGAGCAGTACTTC.